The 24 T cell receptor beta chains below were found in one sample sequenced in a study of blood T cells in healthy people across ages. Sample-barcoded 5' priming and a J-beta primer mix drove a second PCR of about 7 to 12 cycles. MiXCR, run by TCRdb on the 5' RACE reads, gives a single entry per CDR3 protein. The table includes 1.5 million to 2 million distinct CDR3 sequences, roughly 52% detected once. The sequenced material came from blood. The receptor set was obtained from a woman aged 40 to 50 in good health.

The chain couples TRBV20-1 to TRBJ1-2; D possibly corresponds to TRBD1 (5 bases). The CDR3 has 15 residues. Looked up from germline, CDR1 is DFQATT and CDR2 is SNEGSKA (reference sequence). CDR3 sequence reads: CSDQPGLLTNYGYTF. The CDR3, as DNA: TGCAGCGACCAACCGGGACTCCTGACGAACTATGGCTACACCTTC.

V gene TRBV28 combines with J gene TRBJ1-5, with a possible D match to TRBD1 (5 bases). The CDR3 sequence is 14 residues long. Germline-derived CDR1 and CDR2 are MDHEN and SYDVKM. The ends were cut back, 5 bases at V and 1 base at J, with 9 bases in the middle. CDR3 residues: CASSARQSNQPQHF. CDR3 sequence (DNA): TGTGCCAGCAGTGCCAGACAGAGCAATCAGCCCCAGCATTTT.

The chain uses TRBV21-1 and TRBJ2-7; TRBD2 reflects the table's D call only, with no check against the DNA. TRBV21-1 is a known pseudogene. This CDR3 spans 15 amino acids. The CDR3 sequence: CARGLAGGKTYEQYF. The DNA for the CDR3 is TGTGCCAGGGGACTAGCGGGGGGTAAGACCTACGAGCAGTACTTC.

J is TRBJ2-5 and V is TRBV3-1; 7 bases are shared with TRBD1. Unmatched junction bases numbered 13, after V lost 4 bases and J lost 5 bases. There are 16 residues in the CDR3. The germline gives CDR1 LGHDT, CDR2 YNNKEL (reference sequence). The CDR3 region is CASSPRHQGVGETQYF. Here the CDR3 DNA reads TGTGCCAGCAGCCCGAGGCATCAGGGGGTGGGGGAGACCCAGTACTTC.

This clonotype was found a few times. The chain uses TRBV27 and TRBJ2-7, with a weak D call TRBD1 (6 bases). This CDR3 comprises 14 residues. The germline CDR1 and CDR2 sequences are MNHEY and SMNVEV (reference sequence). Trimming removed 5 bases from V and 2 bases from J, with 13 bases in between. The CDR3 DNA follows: TGTGCCAGCAGTGTGAACAGGGTGGCCTACGAGCAGTACTTC. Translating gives CASSVNRVAYEQYF.

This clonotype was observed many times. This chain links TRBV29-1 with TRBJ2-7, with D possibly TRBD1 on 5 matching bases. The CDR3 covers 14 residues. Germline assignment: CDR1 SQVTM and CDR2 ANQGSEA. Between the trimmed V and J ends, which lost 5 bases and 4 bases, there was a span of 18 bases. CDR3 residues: CSVLKTQGGYEQYF. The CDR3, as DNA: TGCAGCGTTCTCAAGACTCAGGGTGGGTACGAGCAGTACTTC.

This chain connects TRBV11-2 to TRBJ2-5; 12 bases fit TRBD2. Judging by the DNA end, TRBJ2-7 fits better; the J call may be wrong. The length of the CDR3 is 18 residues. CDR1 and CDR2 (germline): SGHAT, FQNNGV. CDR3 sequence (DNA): TGTGCCAGCAGCTTAGGGCCTAGCGGGGGGGCCTCTCGGGACGAGCAGTACTTC. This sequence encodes CASSLGPSGGASRDEQYF.

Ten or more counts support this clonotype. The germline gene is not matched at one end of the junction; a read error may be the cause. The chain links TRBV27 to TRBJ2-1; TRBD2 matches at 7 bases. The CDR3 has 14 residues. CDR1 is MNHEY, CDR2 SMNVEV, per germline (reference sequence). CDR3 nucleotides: TGCGCCAGCAGCTTAAGCGGGGCTTACAATGAGCAGTTCTTC. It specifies CASSLSGAYNEQFF.

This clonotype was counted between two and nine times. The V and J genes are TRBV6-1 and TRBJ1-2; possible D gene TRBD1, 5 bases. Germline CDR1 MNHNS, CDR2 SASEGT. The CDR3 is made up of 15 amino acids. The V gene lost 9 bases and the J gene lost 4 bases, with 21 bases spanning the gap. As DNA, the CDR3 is TGTGCCAGTCGGAGTGGCGGAGCAGGGACCTATGGCTACACCTTC. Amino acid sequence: CASRSGGAGTYGYTF.

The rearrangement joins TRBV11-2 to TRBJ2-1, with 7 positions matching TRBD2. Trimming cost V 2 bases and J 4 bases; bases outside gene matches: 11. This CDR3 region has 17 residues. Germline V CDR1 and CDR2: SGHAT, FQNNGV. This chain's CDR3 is CASSLKTGREGYNEQFF. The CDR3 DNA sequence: TGTGCCAGCAGCTTAAAAACGGGGAGGGAGGGGTACAATGAGCAGTTCTTC.

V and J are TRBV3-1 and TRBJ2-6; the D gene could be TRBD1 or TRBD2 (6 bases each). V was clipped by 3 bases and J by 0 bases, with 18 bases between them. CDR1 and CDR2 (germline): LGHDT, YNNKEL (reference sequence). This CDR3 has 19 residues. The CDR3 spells CASSQQGLGLPSGANVLTF. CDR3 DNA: TGTGCCAGCAGCCAGCAGGGGCTGGGACTTCCCTCTGGGGCCAACGTCCTGACTTTC.

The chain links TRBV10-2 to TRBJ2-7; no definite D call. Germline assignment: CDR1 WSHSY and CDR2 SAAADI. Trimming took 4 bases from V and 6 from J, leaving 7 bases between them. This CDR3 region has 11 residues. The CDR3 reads CASSGRTEQYF. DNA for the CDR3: TGCGCCAGCAGTGGTCGGACCGAGCAGTACTTC.

The CDR3 DNA follows: TGTGCCAGCATCCCCGCGGGGTCCTCCACCTACGAGCAGTACTTC. It translates to CASIPAGSSTYEQYF. The chain employs TRBV6-2 or TRBV6-3 and TRBJ2-7; TRBD2 might be the D (6 bases). CDR3 size: 15 residues. V was clipped by 7 bases and J by 2 bases, with 18 bases between them. Germline CDR1 reads MNHEY; CDR2 reads SVGEGT.

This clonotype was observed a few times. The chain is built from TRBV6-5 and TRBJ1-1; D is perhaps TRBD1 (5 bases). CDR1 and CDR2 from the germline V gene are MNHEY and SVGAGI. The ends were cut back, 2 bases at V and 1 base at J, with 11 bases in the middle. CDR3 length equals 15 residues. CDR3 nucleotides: TGTGCCAGCAGTTACATGAGGGGAGCGAACACTGAAGCTTTCTTT. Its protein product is CASSYMRGANTEAFF.

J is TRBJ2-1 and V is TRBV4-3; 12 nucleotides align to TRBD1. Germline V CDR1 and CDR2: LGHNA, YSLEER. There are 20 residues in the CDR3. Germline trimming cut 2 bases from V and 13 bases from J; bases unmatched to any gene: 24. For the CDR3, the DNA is TGCGCCAGCAGCCAACAGAGGGACAGGGGGCGTTTCTGGGGGGTGGAGACCCAGTTCTTC. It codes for CASSQQRDRGRFWGVETQFF.

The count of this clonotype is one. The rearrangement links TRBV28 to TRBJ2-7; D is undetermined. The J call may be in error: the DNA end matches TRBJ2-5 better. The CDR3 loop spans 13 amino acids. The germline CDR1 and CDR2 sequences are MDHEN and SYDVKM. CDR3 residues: CASSVEVQKTQYF. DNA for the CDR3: TGTGCCAGCAGTGTTGAGGTGCAAAAGACCCAGTACTTC.

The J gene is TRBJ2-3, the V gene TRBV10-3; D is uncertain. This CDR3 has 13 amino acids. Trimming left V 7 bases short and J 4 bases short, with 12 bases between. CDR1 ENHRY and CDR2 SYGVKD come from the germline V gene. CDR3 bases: TGTGCCATCACATCGTGGCCCTCAGATACGCAGTATTTT. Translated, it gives CAITSWPSDTQYF.

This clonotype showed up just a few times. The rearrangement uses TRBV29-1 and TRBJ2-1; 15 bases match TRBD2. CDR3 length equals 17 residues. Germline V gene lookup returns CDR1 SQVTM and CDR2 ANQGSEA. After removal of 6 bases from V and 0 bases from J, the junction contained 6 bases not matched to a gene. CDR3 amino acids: CSVSGTSGGSSYNEQFF. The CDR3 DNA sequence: TGCAGCGTCTCAGGGACTAGCGGGGGGAGCTCCTACAATGAGCAGTTCTTC.

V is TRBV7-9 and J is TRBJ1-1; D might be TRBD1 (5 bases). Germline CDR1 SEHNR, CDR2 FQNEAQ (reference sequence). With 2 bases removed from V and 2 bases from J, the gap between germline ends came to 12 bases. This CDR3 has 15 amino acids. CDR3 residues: CASSLLLGPNTEAFF. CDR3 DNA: TGTGCCAGCAGCTTACTTTTGGGGCCAAACACTGAAGCTTTCTTT.

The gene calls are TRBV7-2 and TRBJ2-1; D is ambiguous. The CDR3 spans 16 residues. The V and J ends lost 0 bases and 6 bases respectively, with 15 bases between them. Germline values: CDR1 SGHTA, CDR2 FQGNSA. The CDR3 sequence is CASSLAGTLRGNEQFF. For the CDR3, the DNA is TGTGCCAGCAGCTTAGCCGGTACTCTTCGAGGCAATGAGCAGTTCTTC.

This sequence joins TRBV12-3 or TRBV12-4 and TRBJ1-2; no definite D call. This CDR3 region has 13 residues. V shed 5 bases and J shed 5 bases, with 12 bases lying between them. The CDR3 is CASSPNVGYGYTF. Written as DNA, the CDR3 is TGTGCCAGCAGTCCCAACGTGGGGTATGGCTACACCTTC.

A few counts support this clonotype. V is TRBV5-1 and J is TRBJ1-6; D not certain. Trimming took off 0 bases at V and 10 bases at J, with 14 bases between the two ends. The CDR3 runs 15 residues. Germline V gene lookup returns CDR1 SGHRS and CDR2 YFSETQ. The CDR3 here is CASSLAAEGGSPLHF. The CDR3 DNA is TGCGCCAGCAGCTTGGCCGCGGAGGGAGGGTCACCCCTCCACTTT.

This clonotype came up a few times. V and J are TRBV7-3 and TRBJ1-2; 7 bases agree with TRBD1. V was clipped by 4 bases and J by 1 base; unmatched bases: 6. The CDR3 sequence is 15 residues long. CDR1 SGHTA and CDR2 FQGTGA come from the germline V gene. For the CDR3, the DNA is TGTGCCAGCAGCTCCCGGGACAGCTATAACTATGGCTACACCTTC. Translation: CASSSRDSYNYGYTF.

The CDR3 region has the DNA TGTGCCAGCAGCGACGATCTAGCGGGGGACGGGGGTGAGCAGTTCTTC. Amino acids: CASSDDLAGDGGEQFF. J is TRBJ2-1 and V is TRBV9; 10 bases are a match to TRBD2. Germline V gene data show CDR1 as SGDLS and CDR2 as YYNGEE. The CDR3 runs 16 residues. V lost 3 bases, J lost 9 bases, and 12 bases stayed unmatched.